These 7 T cell receptor beta chains were sequenced from one sample in a study of cytomegalovirus exposure and HLA in healthy donors. With 60 Vbeta and 13 Jbeta primers, the PCR was carried out. Clones were sequenced by immunoSEQ multiplex PCR, and TCRdb holds only the in-frame ones, with some missing. The top ten clones hold 2% to 2.5% of a sample with some 120,000 clones, around three quarters of them seen once. Material for sequencing was PBMCs. The receptors stem from a man younger than 35 in good health and CMV-seronegative.

This chain connects TRBV30 to TRBJ2-1; 7 nucleotides align to TRBD2. With V trimmed by 0 bases and J by 10 bases, 3 bases remained unmatched. The germline V gene has CDR1 GTSNPN and CDR2 SVGIG (reference sequence). The CDR3 contains 12 residues. The CDR3 sequence: CAWSVPSGEQFF. The CDR3 nucleotides are TGTGCCTGGAGTGTCCCTAGCGGAGAGCAGTTCTTC.

The chain is built from TRBV30 and TRBJ1-1, with D uncertain. The CDR3 contains 11 residues. Germline lookup yields CDR1 GTSNPN and CDR2 SVGIG (reference sequence). The V and J ends lost 2 bases and 3 bases respectively, with 4 bases between them. The CDR3 is CAWSIDTEAFF. CDR3 DNA: TGTGCCTGGAGTATAGACACTGAAGCTTTCTTT.

A few counts support this clone. This chain uses TRBV5-4 with TRBJ2-5, with 12 bases matching TRBD2. CDR3 size: 15 residues. Germline CDR1 and CDR2: SGHNT and YYREEE (reference sequence). V was clipped by 3 bases and J by 2 bases; unmatched bases: 2. Here the CDR3 DNA reads TGTGCCAGCAGCTCCGGACTAGCGGGGCAAGAGACCCAGTACTTC. Residues: CASSSGLAGQETQYF. Full variable domain (outside the CDR3, taken from reference TRBV5-4 and TRBJ2-5): ETGVTQSPTHLIKTRGQQVTLRCSSQSGHNTVSWYQQALGQGPQFIFQYYREEENGRGNFPPRFSGLQFPNYSSELNVNALELDDSALYLCASSSGLAGQETQYFGPGTRLLVL.

The table lists this clone with a few counts. This chain links TRBV7-2 with TRBJ2-7; D remains ambiguous. Germline V lookup: CDR1 SGHTA, CDR2 FQGNSA. This CDR3 comprises 11 residues. V dropped 5 bases and J dropped 4 bases, with 6 bases sitting between them. The CDR3 sequence: CASSVRYEQYF. CDR3 DNA sequence: TGTGCCAGCAGCGTGAGGTACGAGCAGTACTTC.

This clone was detected only a few times. This chain links TRBV7-9 with TRBJ1-1; tentative D call: TRBD1 (6 bases). This CDR3 spans 13 amino acids. Germline CDR1 and CDR2: SEHNR and FQNEAQ (reference sequence). The V end was cut by 5 bases, the J end by 9 bases, with 16 bases between. The CDR3 sequence: CASSPTGGQQAFF. The CDR3 region has the DNA TGTGCCAGCAGCCCGACGGGTGGACAGCAAGCTTTCTTT.

This sequence joins TRBV27 and TRBJ2-7; 7 nucleotides agree with TRBD2. The CDR3 is 19 amino acids. With V trimmed by 5 bases and J by 0 bases, 19 bases remained unmatched. Germline loops: CDR1 MNHEY, CDR2 SMNVEV (reference sequence). CDR3 amino acids: CASSPPSPWREIYSYEQYV. For the CDR3, the DNA is TGTGCCAGCAGTCCACCTTCCCCCTGGCGGGAGATCTACTCCTACGAGCAGTACGTC.

This clone showed up just once. This chain joins TRBV5-1 and TRBJ1-4; D is unresolved. Trimming took 2 bases from V and 0 from J, leaving 11 bases between them. The germline V gene has CDR1 SGHRS and CDR2 YFSETQ. This CDR3 has 16 amino acids. The chain's CDR3 is CASSFGTGATNEKLFF. CDR3 DNA: TGCGCCAGCAGCTTTGGTACGGGTGCAACTAATGAAAAACTGTTTTTT.